This TCR beta chain derives from a study of identical twins. General study findings and limits: Memory repertoires showed no such pattern, whereas abundant cord blood beta clonotypes carried fewer insertions.

V lost 6 bases to trimming and J lost 8 bases; unmatched junction nucleotides: 10. The CDR3 sequence is 15 residues long. Germline V lookup: CDR1 DFQATT, CDR2 SNEGSKA (reference sequence). Template switching (which added a universal primer site) was used, and cDNA carried unique molecular identifiers. TCRdb re-called the 5' RACE reads with MiXCR, one entry per CDR3 protein. The repertoire has approximately 670,000 distinct CDR3 sequences, 5.5% to 7.5% of them found once; the top ten carry around 1.7%. As for this clonotype: Its antigen is not known.

The sequencing input was naive T cells sorted from blood. V gene TRBV20-1 combines with J gene TRBJ2-1; 13 positions match TRBD2. The clonotype originates from a man aged 18 to 29 in good health. CDR3 loop: CSAWTSGRTVYEQFF. CDR3 in DNA: TGCAGTGCATGGACTAGCGGGAGAACGGTCTATGAGCAGTTCTTC.